Listed below are T cell receptor beta chains from one sample, sequenced in a study of blood T cell repertoires in COVID-19. Method: immunoSEQ multiplex PCR; TCRdb's copy keeps in-frame clones and lacks some. There are 300,000 or so clones in the sample; around 83% occur only once, and approximately 1.3% lies in the top ten. Input material: peripheral blood. Receptors were obtained from a woman aged 50 to 65 with acute or convalescent COVID-19. Each CDR3 is given with its conserved first and last residue. A D gene is named only where the DNA matches it firmly. Clone size appears in some rows only: once, few, many, or a class for an expanded clone.

CASSLEGGPITEAFF	TGCGCCAGCAGCTTGGAAGGGGGCCCGATCACTGAAGCTTTCTTT	TRBV5-1	TRBD1	TRBJ1-1	.
CASSRNRGHEQYF	TGTGCCAGCAGCCGAAACAGGGGCCACGAGCAGTACTTC	TRBV3-1/TRBV3-2	TRBD1	TRBJ2-7	few
CASSQDPGQPQETQYF	TGCGCCAGCAGCCAGGACCCGGGACAGCCACAAGAGACCCAGTACTTC	TRBV4-1	TRBD1	TRBJ2-5	.
CAWSNDRGGGYTF	TGTGCCTGGAGTAATGACAGGGGCGGTGGCTACACCTTC	TRBV30	TRBD1	TRBJ1-2	.
CASSELLSIQETQYF	TGTGCCAGCAGTGAACTATTAAGCATCCAAGAGACCCAGTACTTC	TRBV6-1	.	TRBJ2-5	.
CASSPQNSNTGELFF	TGTGCCAGCTCACCACAAAACTCCAACACCGGGGAGCTGTTTTTT	TRBV18	.	TRBJ2-2	.
CSAGTGNHNEKLFF	TGCAGCGCCGGGACAGGAAATCACAATGAAAAACTGTTTTTT	TRBV29-1	TRBD1	TRBJ1-4	.
CASGGTVVFGYTF	TGTGCCAGCGGCGGGACAGTTGTTTTTGGCTACACCTTC	TRBV6-5	TRBD1	TRBJ1-2	.
CASSHPTDLNTEAFF	TGCGCCAGCAGTCACCCTACAGATTTGAACACTGAAGCTTTCTTT	TRBV23-1	.	TRBJ1-1	few
CAISELDSSNQPQHF	TGTGCCATCAGTGAATTGGACAGCAGCAATCAGCCCCAGCATTTT	TRBV10-3	.	TRBJ1-5	.
CASSRDYFETQYF	TGTGCCAGCAGCCGGGACTATTTTGAGACCCAGTACTTC	TRBV12-3/TRBV12-4	TRBD2	TRBJ2-5	.